This T cell receptor (beta chain) was recorded in a study of T cell responses to AZD1222 COVID-19 vaccine. TCRdb's copy holds only in-frame clones and misses some; the assay was immunoSEQ multiplex PCR. This table holds about 180,000 clones, 80% to 90% found once. Note on this clone: What it binds is unknown.

V dropped 2 bases and J dropped 2 bases, with 10 bases sitting between them. The CDR3 length is 14 residues. Germline V lookup: CDR1 MNHEY, CDR2 SMNVEV (reference sequence). Notes on the study in general: Distributed over spike, vaccine-associated CD4 TCRs predominated at 160-218 and 743-854.

This chain links TRBV27 with TRBJ2-7; possibly TRBD2 for D (6 bases). Sequenced here: peripheral blood, sampled on day 0 of AZD1222 vaccination. The source is an adult in good health. CDR3 region: CASSLSSGAYEQYF. The CDR3 coding sequence is TGTGCCAGCAGTTTAAGTAGCGGAGCCTACGAGCAGTACTTC.